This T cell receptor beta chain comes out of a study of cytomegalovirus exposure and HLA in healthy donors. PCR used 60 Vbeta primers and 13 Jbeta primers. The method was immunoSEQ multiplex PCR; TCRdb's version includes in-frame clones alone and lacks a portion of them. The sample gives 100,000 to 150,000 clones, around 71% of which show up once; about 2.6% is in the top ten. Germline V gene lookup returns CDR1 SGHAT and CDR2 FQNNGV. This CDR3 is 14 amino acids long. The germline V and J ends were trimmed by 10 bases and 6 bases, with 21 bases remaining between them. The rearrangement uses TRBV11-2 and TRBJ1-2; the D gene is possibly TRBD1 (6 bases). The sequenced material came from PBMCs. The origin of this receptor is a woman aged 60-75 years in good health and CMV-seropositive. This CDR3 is CATLLRTALDGYTF. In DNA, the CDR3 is TGTGCCACCCTCCTTCGGACAGCCTTGGATGGCTACACCTTC.